These 10 T cell receptor beta chains were sequenced from one sample in a study of T cells in Graves' hyperthyroidism and ophthalmopathy. Amplified TCR beta CDR3 regions came from RNA transcripts. The HTBI primer set drove a first-round RT-PCR of the TCR CDR3. TCRdb analysed the multiplex PCR reads with MiXCR anew, one entry per CDR3 protein. The sample includes hundreds of thousands of distinct CDR3 sequences, approximately 42% of them seen just once. The sequenced material came from peripheral blood or thyroid tissue (not recorded which). These receptors were taken from an adult man with Graves' disease, either hyperthyroidism or ophthalmopathy (not recorded which).

This clonotype has a count of ten or more. The J gene is TRBJ2-7, the V gene TRBV10-3, with 11 positions matching TRBD1. This CDR3 has 15 residues. The V gene's germline CDR1 is ENHRY and CDR2 SYGVKD. Germline trimming cut 6 bases from V and 3 bases from J; bases unmatched to any gene: 7. CDR3 sequence reads: CAIRKAGTGGYEQYF. DNA for the CDR3: TGTGCCATCAGGAAAGCCGGGACAGGGGGCTACGAGCAGTACTTC.

This clonotype was seen at least ten times. The V gene is TRBV7-9, the J gene TRBJ2-5; TRBD2 agrees at 11 bases. This CDR3 has 14 residues. Germline CDR1 and CDR2: SEHNR and FQNEAQ (reference sequence). V shed 5 bases and J 3 bases; nucleotides not matched to a gene: 2. In nucleotides, the CDR3 is TGTGCCAGCAGCAGGGGACTAGCGGAAGAGACCCAGTACTTC. Its protein product is CASSRGLAEETQYF.

This clonotype was counted a few times. The chain carries TRBV14 and TRBJ2-5; D gene unclear. The CDR3 extends over 15 amino acids. V lost 2 bases, J lost 4 bases, and 14 bases lay in between. In germline, CDR1 is SGHDN, CDR2 FVKESK. CDR3 region: CASSQFLGSRETQYF. As DNA, the CDR3 is TGTGCCAGCAGCCAATTCCTCGGAAGCCGAGAGACCCAGTACTTC.

The chain employs TRBV2 and TRBJ2-7; 9 bases are shared with TRBD1. In germline, CDR1 is SNHLY, CDR2 FYNNEI. The CDR3 contains 18 residues. V dropped 0 bases and J dropped 0; count of bases not matched to a gene: 9. CDR3 in DNA: TGTGCCAGCAGTGAAGCGCTTCGGGACAGGGTTTTCTCCTACGAGCAGTACTTC. Its translation is CASSEALRDRVFSYEQYF.

V and J are TRBV27 and TRBJ1-1; D is possibly TRBD1 (6 bases). There are 18 residues in the CDR3. Trimming removed 3 bases from V and 0 bases from J, with 20 bases in between. Germline lookup yields CDR1 MNHEY and CDR2 SMNVEV (reference sequence). The CDR3 sequence is CASSFTARQARMNTEAFF. CDR3 nucleotides: TGTGCCAGCAGTTTTACCGCCCGACAGGCAAGAATGAACACTGAAGCTTTCTTT.

V is TRBV20-1 and J is TRBJ2-7; 9 bases fit TRBD1. Germline V CDR1 and CDR2: DFQATT, SNEGSKA (reference sequence). The J segment lost 5 bases and the V segment lost 1 base, leaving 6 bases of the junction unmatched. This CDR3 is built from 14 residues. The CDR3 region is CSARGGQGIHEQYF. CDR3 nucleotides: TGCAGTGCTAGAGGAGGACAGGGGATCCACGAGCAGTACTTC.

There are many counts of this clonotype. The rearrangement links TRBV7-8 to TRBJ1-2; TRBD1 matches 9 bases. The CDR3 contains 15 residues. Germline CDR1 is SGHVS and CDR2 is FQNEAQ. V dropped 5 bases and J dropped 7; count of bases not matched to a gene: 11. The CDR3 spells CASSPGQGSVGGYTF. In nucleotides, the CDR3 is TGTGCCAGCAGCCCGGGACAGGGAAGTGTTGGTGGCTACACCTTC.

The chain employs TRBV7-2 and TRBJ2-7; D not certain. This CDR3 is built from 13 residues. Germline V gene data show CDR1 as SGHTA and CDR2 as FQGNSA. Deletions cut 5 bases from V and 4 bases from J, with 12 bases between. The CDR3 here is CASSRERDYEQYF. The CDR3 nucleotides are TGTGCCAGCAGCCGAGAAAGGGATTACGAGCAGTACTTC.

V gene TRBV2 combines with J gene TRBJ1-2, with TRBD1 matching over 10 bases. The CDR3 runs 12 residues. V gave up 10 bases and J gave up 7 bases; unmatched junction bases: 6. Germline CDR1 is SNHLY and CDR2 is FYNNEI. The DNA for the CDR3 is TGTGCCACCTCGACAGGGGGCCGTGGCTACACCTTC. Translation gives CATSTGGRGYTF.

The chain is built from TRBV2 and TRBJ1-2; the D gene is possibly TRBD1 (5 bases). The germline gives CDR1 SNHLY, CDR2 FYNNEI. The CDR3 totals 11 residues. The V end was cut by 6 bases, the J end by 11 bases, with 13 bases between. The CDR3 region is CASSQFQGYTF. The CDR3 coding sequence is TGTGCCAGCAGCCAATTTCAGGGTTACACCTTC.